These 29 T cell receptor beta chains came from one sample sequenced in a study of control samples from healthy donors and cancer patients. Libraries were prepared by immunoSEQ multiplex PCR; TCRdb keeps only in-frame clonotypes and omits some of them. The sample includes some 120,000 clones, more than 85% of them seen just once. The sample comprised blood. The source is a woman under 30 in good health.

This clone was observed a handful of times. The rearrangement joins TRBV28 to TRBJ1-6; 7 bases map to TRBD1. There are 13 residues in the CDR3. Germline lookup yields CDR1 MDHEN and CDR2 SYDVKM. Unmatched junction bases numbered 14, after V lost 5 bases and J lost 19 bases. The CDR3 nucleotides are TGTGCCAGCAGTCCATCCGGGACAGTTGCGTCGCACTTT. Its protein is CASSPSGTVASHF.

There are a few counts of this clone. This chain joins TRBV5-6 and TRBJ1-5; D unresolved. Trimming left V 1 base short and J 0 bases short, with 17 bases between. Germline CDR1 SGHDT, CDR2 YYEEEE. CDR3 length equals 18 residues. The DNA of the CDR3 is TGTGCCAGCAGCTTGTCGGGAAGGACCCGATATAGCAATCAGCCCCAGCATTTT. Translating it yields CASSLSGRTRYSNQPQHF.

The chain employs TRBV30 and TRBJ1-2; D uncertain. The CDR3 contains 13 residues. Germline CDR1 is GTSNPN and CDR2 is SVGIG (reference sequence). Between the trimmed V and J ends, which lost 3 bases and 2 bases, there was a span of 10 bases. The CDR3 region is CAWRPGTNYGYTF. CDR3 sequence (DNA): TGTGCCTGGAGACCGGGAACCAACTATGGCTACACCTTC.

The V gene is TRBV4-2, the J gene TRBJ2-5; perhaps TRBD1 as D (6 bases). Germline V gene data show CDR1 as LGHNA and CDR2 as YNFKEQ. This CDR3 region has 14 residues. Deletions cut 4 bases from V and 2 bases from J, with 11 bases between. The CDR3 region has the DNA TGTGCCAGCAGCCCCCCGGACAGTCAAGAGACCCAGTACTTC. This sequence encodes CASSPPDSQETQYF.

There are a few counts of this clone. CDR3 sequence: CATAAGRNTGELFF. CDR3 coding DNA: TGTGCCACTGCAGCGGGGAGGAACACCGGGGAGCTGTTTTTT. The chain uses TRBV24-1 and TRBJ2-2; 7 positions match TRBD2. The CDR3 has 14 residues. Unmatched junction bases numbered 5, after V lost 10 bases and J lost 1 base. Per germline, CDR1 KGHDR and CDR2 SFDVKD.

V gene TRBV6-5 combines with J gene TRBJ2-7; 12 nucleotides agree with TRBD1. CDR1 and CDR2 from the germline V gene are MNHEY and SVGAGI. With 4 bases clipped from V and 3 bases from J, the junction kept 4 bases outside the gene matches. The length of the CDR3 is 15 residues. DNA of the CDR3: TGTGCCAGCAGTTCCGGGACAGGGGGCGGCTACGAGCAGTACTTC. It specifies CASSSGTGGGYEQYF.

The chain is built from TRBV5-5 and TRBJ1-3; D remains unclear. Germline CDR1 and CDR2: SGHKS and YYEKEE (reference sequence). The CDR3 has 13 amino acids. V was cut by 0 bases and J by 1 base, with 2 bases left in between. This chain's CDR3 is CASSLDSGNTIYF. CDR3 bases: TGTGCCAGCAGCTTGGATTCTGGAAACACCATATATTTT.

CDR3: CATSRDRGIGTF. As DNA, the CDR3 is TGTGCCACCAGCAGAGATCGGGGTATTGGGACCTTC. V usage is TRBV15 and J usage is TRBJ1-2; D gene uncertain. Germline loops: CDR1 LNHNV, CDR2 YYDKDF (reference sequence). The CDR3 is 12 residues long. V was trimmed by 0 bases and J by 14 bases, leaving 13 bases between them.

The V and J genes are TRBV19 and TRBJ2-1; D is possibly TRBD2 (5 bases). Germline V lookup: CDR1 LNHDA, CDR2 SQIVND (reference sequence). There are 14 residues in the CDR3. V gave up 5 bases and J gave up 4 bases, with 12 bases separating them. CDR3 sequence (DNA): TGTGCCAGTAGTGTCACTAGTGGGTACAATGAGCAGTTCTTC. Its protein product is CASSVTSGYNEQFF.

J is TRBJ1-1 and V is TRBV6-5; tentatively, D is TRBD1 (5 bases). This CDR3 contains 13 residues. CDR1 is MNHEY and CDR2 is SVGAGI in the germline V gene. Trimming left V 7 bases short and J 1 base short, with 10 bases between. The CDR3 nucleotides are TGTGCCAGCAAGGGGACGGCGAACACTGAAGCTTTCTTT. Its translation is CASKGTANTEAFF.

V and J are TRBV5-6 and TRBJ2-1; 8 positions agree with TRBD2. Unmatched junction bases numbered 10, after V lost 4 bases and J lost 16 bases. The CDR3 is 12 residues long. Germline V lookup: CDR1 SGHDT, CDR2 YYEEEE. The CDR3 bases are TGTGCCAGCAGCCTCCGCCGGGAGGGCCTTTTCTTC. It yields the protein CASSLRREGLFF.

This clone turned up a few times. This rearrangement joins TRBV5-1 to TRBJ2-7, with D possibly TRBD1 on 6 matching bases. With 1 base removed from V and 6 bases from J, the gap between germline ends came to 14 bases. Germline loops: CDR1 SGHRS, CDR2 YFSETQ. This CDR3 spans 14 amino acids. The CDR3 DNA reads as TGCGCCAGCAGCTTGCAGGGGATGAGGAGCGAGCAGTACTTC. Amino acids: CASSLQGMRSEQYF.

The chain has TRBV7-2 and TRBJ2-1; D might be TRBD2 (6 bases). This CDR3 has 15 amino acids. Germline lookup yields CDR1 SGHTA and CDR2 FQGNSA. V lost 0 bases, J lost 12 bases, and 18 bases lay in between. The CDR3 loop reads CASSLAGGSVRGQFF. In nucleotides, the CDR3 is TGTGCCAGCAGCTTAGCGGGAGGTAGCGTCCGGGGGCAGTTCTTC.

V usage is TRBV9 and J usage is TRBJ2-7; TRBD2 might be the D (6 bases). The V gene lost 1 base and the J gene lost 2 bases, with 16 bases spanning the gap. The CDR3 spans 16 residues. Germline CDR1 and CDR2: SGDLS and YYNGEE. The CDR3 here is CASSVRRDSVTYEQYF. In nucleotides, the CDR3 is TGTGCCAGCAGCGTAAGGCGGGATAGCGTTACCTACGAGCAGTACTTC.

This sequence joins TRBV28 and TRBJ1-2, with a tentative D call TRBD1 (6 bases). CDR3 length: 20 residues. Germline V gives CDR1 MDHEN, CDR2 SYDVKM. Trimming cost V 7 bases and J 3 bases, with 33 bases left between them. The CDR3 nucleotides are TGTGCCAGCATCGTCTCCTTGACAGGATTTCCCTCCCGAGGGTACTATGGCTACACCTTC. Translating it yields CASIVSLTGFPSRGYYGYTF.

The chain has TRBV5-6 and TRBJ2-1, with D perhaps being TRBD1 or TRBD2 (5 bases each). The length of the CDR3 is 12 residues. V was cut by 1 base and J by 10 bases, with 9 bases left in between. Germline-derived CDR1 and CDR2 are SGHDT and YYEEEE. The CDR3 DNA follows: TGTGCCAGCAGCTTGATCGGGGACGAGCAGTTCTTC. It translates to CASSLIGDEQFF. Full variable domain (remainder filled in from reference TRBV5-6 and TRBJ2-1): DAGVTQSPTHLIKTRGQQVTLRCSPKSGHDTVSWYQQALGQGPQFIFQYYEEEERQRGNFPDRFSGHQFPNYSSELNVNALLLGDSALYLCASSLIGDEQFFGPGTRLTVL.

The V call is TRBV28, the J call TRBJ2-7, with 7 nucleotides matching TRBD1. This CDR3 region has 15 residues. Germline values: CDR1 MDHEN, CDR2 SYDVKM. J was trimmed by 0 bases and V by 1 base; bases with no gene match: 3. CDR3 bases: TGTGCCAGCAGTTTATTGGGGACAGACTCCTACGAGCAGTACTTC. Its translation: CASSLLGTDSYEQYF.

This rearrangement joins TRBV7-9 to TRBJ2-5, with a possible D match to TRBD2 (6 bases). Germline V lookup: CDR1 SEHNR, CDR2 FQNEAQ (reference sequence). This CDR3 contains 16 residues. V lost 2 bases and J lost 2, with 15 bases in between. The CDR3 nucleotides are TGTGCCAGCAGCTTATGGTACGGCGGGGAGCAAGAGACCCAGTACTTC. Translating it yields CASSLWYGGEQETQYF.

The chain carries TRBV4-1 and TRBJ2-7, with D perhaps TRBD1 (6 bases). In germline, CDR1 is MGHRA, CDR2 YSYEKL. The CDR3 covers 15 residues. V was trimmed by 1 base and J by 3 bases, leaving 13 bases between them. The CDR3 DNA is TGCGCCAGCAGCCAAGCCCCAGGGGAAGTCTACGAGCAGTACTTC. Residues: CASSQAPGEVYEQYF.

The gene calls are TRBV4-2 and TRBJ2-2; TRBD2 matches 7 bases. The CDR3 is 16 residues long. Germline CDR1 reads LGHNA; CDR2 reads YNFKEQ. V shed 4 bases and J 1 base; nucleotides not matched to a gene: 6. The CDR3, as DNA: TGTGCCAGCAGCCTCATCTCGGGGGGGAACACCGGGGAGCTGTTTTTT. This sequence encodes CASSLISGGNTGELFF.

The chain recombines TRBV27 with TRBJ2-5, with TRBD1 matching 8 bases. The CDR3 has 13 amino acids. The junction had 3 bases not matched to a gene; V was cut back by 4 bases and J by 5 bases. The germline V gene encodes CDR1 MNHEY and CDR2 SMNVEV (reference sequence). The CDR3 loop reads CASSSAGGETQYF. CDR3 nucleotides: TGTGCCAGCAGTTCTGCAGGGGGCGAGACCCAGTACTTC.

Worth noting for this clone: Other DNA sequences in the sample encode the same CDR3. In DNA, the CDR3 is TGTGCCTGGAGTGTAGGGGAGACCCAGTACTTC. Its translation is CAWSVGETQYF. The chain has TRBV30 and TRBJ2-5; D not certain. The CDR3 spans 11 residues. Germline V CDR1 and CDR2: GTSNPN, SVGIG (reference sequence). Trimming removed 0 bases from V and 5 bases from J, with 4 bases in between.

The chain employs TRBV7-2 and TRBJ2-1; 11 nucleotides match TRBD2. V was clipped by 7 bases and J by 1 base; unmatched bases: 6. The CDR3 is 16 residues long. Germline V gene sequence: CDR1 SGHTA, CDR2 FQGNSA. The CDR3 sequence: CASTQTSGISYNEQFF. CDR3 DNA: TGTGCCAGCACACAGACTAGCGGGATTTCCTACAATGAGCAGTTCTTC.

The gene calls are TRBV28 and TRBJ1-1; D is undetermined. Deletions cut 5 bases from V and 1 base from J, with 8 bases between. Germline values: CDR1 MDHEN, CDR2 SYDVKM. This CDR3 spans 13 amino acids. This CDR3 is CASSLKWNTEAFF. The DNA of the CDR3 is TGTGCCAGCAGTCTCAAATGGAACACTGAAGCTTTCTTT. The full variable domain, rest sourced from reference TRBV28 and TRBJ1-1, is DVKVTQSSRYLVKRTGEKVFLECVQDMDHENMFWYRQDPGLGLRLIYFSYDVKMKEKGDIPEGYSVSREKKERFSLILESASTNQTSMYLCASSLKWNTEAFFGQGTRLTVV.

The chain links TRBV28 to TRBJ1-3, with 8 bases identical to TRBD1. CDR3 length: 16 amino acids. The germline gives CDR1 MDHEN, CDR2 SYDVKM. V dropped 5 bases and J dropped 0; count of bases not matched to a gene: 6. The CDR3 nucleotides are TGTGCCAGCAGTACCCCGACAGGGGCCTCTGGAAACACCATATATTTT. Residues: CASSTPTGASGNTIYF.

V gene TRBV28 combines with J gene TRBJ2-3; TRBD2 matches 15 bases. The germline V gene has CDR1 MDHEN and CDR2 SYDVKM. The CDR3 consists of 15 residues. J was trimmed by 6 bases and V by 6 bases; bases with no gene match: 4. The CDR3 protein is CASSGLAGGRDTQYF. In nucleotides, the CDR3 is TGTGCCAGCAGCGGACTAGCGGGGGGGCGGGATACGCAGTATTTT.

The chain employs TRBV5-1 and TRBJ1-3; unclear D gene. Germline V gives CDR1 SGHRS, CDR2 YFSETQ. Trimming shortened V by 0 bases and J by 4 bases, and 8 bases separated the two germline ends. This CDR3 has 14 amino acids. The CDR3 coding sequence is TGCGCCAGCAGCTTGGCGGGGAGAGGAAACACCATATATTTT. Protein product: CASSLAGRGNTIYF.

This clone has a single count. The chain couples TRBV18 to TRBJ2-7; D is unclear. CDR1 is KGHSH, CDR2 LQKENI, per germline. V was clipped by 2 bases and J by 1 base, with 9 bases between them. The CDR3 consists of 14 residues. The DNA for the CDR3 is TGTGCCAGCTCACCATCATTCGGATCCTACGAGCAGTACTTC. This translates into CASSPSFGSYEQYF.

The chain combines TRBV4-2 with TRBJ1-2; D is unresolved. Germline values: CDR1 LGHNA, CDR2 YNFKEQ. The CDR3 loop spans 16 amino acids. V was pared by 0 bases and J by 4 bases, with 15 bases between. DNA of the CDR3: TGTGCCAGCAGCCAAGATCTTATGGACGGATCCTATGGCTACACCTTC. Translated, it gives CASSQDLMDGSYGYTF.